The 28 T cell receptor beta chains presented below share a single source sample, sequenced in a study of post-analysis software for immune sequencing data. Study-wide points: Five TRBV segments were more frequent in patients than controls; TRBV5-6, TRBV5-1 and TRBV20-1 belonged to this group.

No antigens are known for them. Unique molecular identifiers tagged the TCR beta cDNA libraries. TCRdb reprocessed the PCR reads via MiXCR and lists one record per CDR3 protein. The sample contains 700,000 to 900,000 distinct CDR3 sequences, approximately 44% of which appear only once. Sequences were obtained from blood. The receptor source for this set is a girl between 10 and 17 years old with multiple sclerosis.

As concerns this clonotype: Relative to the germline gene, one junction end is altered; a read error may explain this. This sequence joins TRBV6-5 and TRBJ2-1; D may be TRBD2 (6 bases). Germline loops: CDR1 MNHEY, CDR2 SVGAGI. The CDR3 sequence is 14 residues long. CDR3 in amino acids: CARSYGTRPSEQFF. The DNA of the CDR3 is TGTGCCCGCAGTTACGGGACTCGTCCCTCGGAGCAGTTCTTC.

J is TRBJ2-7 and V is TRBV20-1; TRBD1 matches 7 bases. Germline CDR1 and CDR2: DFQATT and SNEGSKA (reference sequence). With V trimmed by 5 bases and J by 0 bases, 4 bases remained unmatched. CDR3 length equals 13 residues. CDR3 amino acids: CSAGQAFSYEQYF. In DNA form, the CDR3 reads TGCAGTGCTGGACAGGCGTTCTCCTACGAGCAGTACTTC.

V and J are TRBV7-9 and TRBJ1-6, with D possibly matching TRBD1 (5 bases). The CDR3 extends over 17 amino acids. V was shortened by 5 bases and J by 0 bases, with 14 bases between the two germline ends. Looked up from germline, CDR1 is SEHNR and CDR2 is FQNEAQ (reference sequence). This chain's CDR3 is CASSTGPPSSYNSPLHF. The CDR3 region has the DNA TGTGCCAGCAGCACGGGACCGCCGAGCTCCTATAATTCACCCCTCCACTTT.

This clonotype has just a few counts. The chain couples TRBV29-1 to TRBJ2-5; D unresolved. The CDR3 contains 12 residues. Trimming took 2 bases from V and 5 from J, leaving 9 bases between them. CDR1 and CDR2 from the germline V gene are SQVTM and ANQGSEA. DNA of the CDR3: TGCAGCGTTGAATCCTCGACGGAGACCCAGTACTTC. Residues: CSVESSTETQYF.

The chain has TRBV7-9 and TRBJ2-5; D not resolved. Trimming removed 3 bases at V and 5 bases at J, with 13 bases between. The CDR3 has 14 residues. Germline V gene sequence: CDR1 SEHNR, CDR2 FQNEAQ (reference sequence). The CDR3 coding sequence is TGTGCCAGCAGCTTGGCCGACACGAGGGAGACCCAGTACTTC. This codes for CASSLADTRETQYF.

The CDR3 nucleotides read TGTGCCAGCAGCTTAGATTTGAGGCAGGGGGCTCTGAACACTGAAGCTTTCTTT. This translates into CASSLDLRQGALNTEAFF. The rearrangement uses TRBV11-2 and TRBJ1-1, with TRBD1 matching 8 bases. The germline V gene encodes CDR1 SGHAT and CDR2 FQNNGV. J was trimmed by 0 bases and V by 0 bases; bases with no gene match: 9. The CDR3 is made up of 18 amino acids.

The V call is TRBV7-9, the J call TRBJ2-1; possibly TRBD1 for D (6 bases). From germline, CDR1 is SEHNR and CDR2 FQNEAQ (reference sequence). CDR3 size: 18 residues. The germline V and J ends were trimmed by 5 bases and 3 bases, with 23 bases remaining between them. The chain's CDR3 is CASSSPSVGHRDYNEQFF. The DNA for the CDR3 is TGTGCCAGCAGCAGTCCTTCCGTGGGACACCGAGACTACAATGAGCAGTTCTTC.

In nucleotides, the CDR3 is TGCAGCGTTCGCGGCGAAGGAGAGACCCAGTACTTC. Translating it yields CSVRGEGETQYF. The rearrangement links TRBV29-1 to TRBJ2-5; no reliable D call. Trimming stripped 5 bases from V and 4 bases from J, with 11 bases between. Germline CDR1 SQVTM, CDR2 ANQGSEA. CDR3 size: 12 residues.

This chain links TRBV5-1 with TRBJ2-7, with a weak D call TRBD2 (5 bases). V shed 4 bases and J shed 4 bases, with 12 bases lying between them. The germline V gene encodes CDR1 SGHRS and CDR2 YFSETQ. The CDR3 spans 13 residues. The CDR3 coding sequence is TGCGCCAGCAGCGCTGAGGGTATGTACGAGCAGTACTTC. Residues: CASSAEGMYEQYF.

The chain employs TRBV20-1 and TRBJ2-1, with 9 bases aligning to TRBD2. The trim removed 5 bases at V and 0 bases at J, leaving 2 bases unmatched. This CDR3 is 14 amino acids long. Germline lookup yields CDR1 DFQATT and CDR2 SNEGSKA (reference sequence). The CDR3 here is CSAGTSSSYNEQFF. CDR3 DNA sequence: TGCAGTGCTGGGACTAGCAGCTCCTACAATGAGCAGTTCTTC.

Only one count was recorded for this clonotype. The gene calls are TRBV4-3 and TRBJ2-1; TRBD2 might be the D (5 bases). Trimming cost V 5 bases and J 7 bases, with 12 bases left between them. This CDR3 region has 13 residues. Germline V gene lookup returns CDR1 LGHNA and CDR2 YSLEER. The CDR3 loop reads CASSASGENEQFF. The DNA of the CDR3 is TGCGCCAGCAGCGCCAGCGGCGAGAATGAGCAGTTCTTC.

This chain joins TRBV7-9 and TRBJ2-3, with 10 bases aligning to TRBD2. CDR3 size: 16 residues. Unmatched junction bases numbered 7, after V lost 3 bases and J lost 4 bases. Germline V gene data show CDR1 as SEHNR and CDR2 as FQNEAQ (reference sequence). CDR3 coding DNA: TGTGCCAGCAGCTTGAGAAGCGGGAGGGCCCCAGATACGCAGTATTTT. This sequence encodes CASSLRSGRAPDTQYF.

The table lists this clonotype with a few counts. V gene TRBV12-3 or TRBV12-4 combines with J gene TRBJ2-5; D not certain. Judging by the DNA end, TRBJ2-7 fits better; the J call may be wrong. The CDR3 length is 14 residues. The CDR3 DNA sequence: TGTGCCAGCAGTTTCCGGCTTTTGTCCTACGAGCAGTACTTC. This gives the protein CASSFRLLSYEQYF.

This clonotype came up a few times. The chain couples TRBV20-1 to TRBJ1-6; D unclear. This CDR3 is built from 13 residues. Trimming removed 2 bases from V and 6 bases from J, with 8 bases in between. Germline CDR1 reads DFQATT; CDR2 reads SNEGSKA (reference sequence). CDR3 DNA sequence: TGCAGTGCTAGAAAGGAGGGTAATTCACCCCTCCACTTT. Its protein is CSARKEGNSPLHF.

This clonotype was counted a single time. The chain couples TRBV20-1 to TRBJ2-7; perhaps D is TRBD1 or TRBD2 (5 bases each). Germline V gives CDR1 DFQATT, CDR2 SNEGSKA (reference sequence). With 5 bases removed from V and 1 base from J, the gap between germline ends came to 15 bases. CDR3 length: 14 amino acids. The CDR3 DNA reads as TGCAGTGCTGCCGGGACGGACCAATCCTACGAGCAGTACTTC. Translating gives CSAAGTDQSYEQYF.

V usage is TRBV6-5 and J usage is TRBJ1-2, with D possibly TRBD1 on 5 matching bases. CDR3 size: 14 residues. CDR1 and CDR2 from the germline V gene are MNHEY and SVGAGI. Trimming left V 0 bases short and J 8 bases short, with 13 bases between. CDR3 nucleotides: TGTGCCAGCAGTTACTCGGGTAGGGGAGGCGGCTACACCTTC. Its protein product is CASSYSGRGGGYTF.

On this clonotype itself: A read error may explain this, as a much larger clone is one base away. The rearrangement joins TRBV4-2 to TRBJ2-3, with 10 bases matching TRBD2. Looked up from germline, CDR1 is LGHNA and CDR2 is YNFKEQ. This CDR3 contains 17 residues. V trimming: 1 base; J trimming: 5 bases; junction bases outside the gene matches: 9. The CDR3 protein is CASSQAPVSGGGDTQYF. The DNA for the CDR3 is TGTGCCAGCAGCCAAGCTCCAGTAAGCGGGGGGGGAGATACGCAGTATTTT.

This clonotype was counted only a few times. The chain is built from TRBV7-6 and TRBJ2-1; a possible D gene is TRBD2 (6 bases). CDR1 is SGHVS, CDR2 FNYEAQ, per germline. V was cut by 1 base and J by 9 bases, with 13 bases left in between. CDR3 length: 14 amino acids. The CDR3 DNA reads TGTGCCAGCAGCTTAGTTCCGGGAGTGGGTGAGCAGTTCTTC. It is translated as CASSLVPGVGEQFF.

For this clonotype: Compared with germline, one end of the junction differs, possibly owing to a read error. This chain connects TRBV12-3 or TRBV12-4 to TRBJ2-1; D unresolved. The length of the CDR3 is 10 residues. The CDR3 here is CTSSRFEQFF. Here the CDR3 DNA reads TGTACCAGCAGCCGGTTTGAGCAGTTCTTC.

V and J are TRBV4-2 and TRBJ2-1, with D possibly being TRBD2 (5 bases). Gene TRBJ2-7 matches the end of the DNA better, so the J call may be wrong. CDR3 length: 14 amino acids. Per germline, CDR1 LGHNA and CDR2 YNFKEQ. CDR3 nucleotides: TGTGCCAGCAGCGGGAGTCCGGTTGACAATGAGCAGTACTTC. It yields the protein CASSGSPVDNEQYF.

This clonotype was detected a few times. In DNA, the CDR3 is TGTGCCAGCAGTCGTCTCGCGCGGGAGGCCCCTTACAATGAGCAGTTCTTC. This translates into CASSRLAREAPYNEQFF. The J gene is TRBJ2-1, the V gene TRBV7-9, with 8 nucleotides matching TRBD2. The V and J ends lost 6 bases and 4 bases, in that order; junction bases with no gene match: 14. The CDR3 spans 17 residues. CDR1 and CDR2 from the germline V gene are SEHNR and FQNEAQ (reference sequence).

This clonotype has only a few counts. The chain joins TRBV20-1 to TRBJ2-1; D gene unclear. The CDR3 loop spans 12 amino acids. V was clipped by 4 bases and J by 2 bases, with 6 bases between them. Germline assignment: CDR1 DFQATT and CDR2 SNEGSKA (reference sequence). CDR3 in amino acids: CSAKGTYNEQFF. The CDR3 region has the DNA TGCAGTGCTAAGGGAACCTACAATGAGCAGTTCTTC.

The V gene is TRBV20-1, the J gene TRBJ2-5, with 10 bases aligning to TRBD1. V lost 5 bases to trimming and J lost 11 bases; unmatched junction nucleotides: 8. The CDR3 contains 12 residues. Germline CDR1 is DFQATT and CDR2 is SNEGSKA (reference sequence). The CDR3 region has the DNA TGCAGTGCTGAGGGACAGGGGTGGGAGCAGTACTTC. Amino acid sequence: CSAEGQGWEQYF.

This clonotype has at least ten counts. This sequence joins TRBV4-3 and TRBJ2-7; D gene uncertain. Trimming shortened V by 0 bases and J by 3 bases, and 6 bases separated the two germline ends. The CDR3 loop spans 13 amino acids. Germline V gives CDR1 LGHNA, CDR2 YSLEER. CDR3 protein: CASSQEFYYEQYF. In DNA form, the CDR3 reads TGCGCCAGCAGCCAAGAGTTTTACTACGAGCAGTACTTC.

The chain uses TRBV20-1 and TRBJ2-1, with D perhaps TRBD2 (6 bases). Trimming left V 0 bases short and J 9 bases short, with 12 bases between. The germline V gene encodes CDR1 DFQATT and CDR2 SNEGSKA (reference sequence). The CDR3 consists of 13 residues. The CDR3 nucleotides read TGCAGTGCTAGAGATTTGCACGGGGGTGAGCAGTTCTTC. It codes for CSARDLHGGEQFF.

The rearrangement links TRBV29-1 to TRBJ2-1, with D uncertain. With 4 bases removed from V and 15 bases from J, the gap between germline ends came to 7 bases. CDR3 length: 8 amino acids. CDR1 SQVTM and CDR2 ANQGSEA come from the germline V gene. Here the CDR3 reads CSVGLGFF. The DNA of the CDR3 is TGCAGCGTTGGACTTGGGTTCTTC.

The V call is TRBV27, the J call TRBJ2-1; D not certain. Germline V gene sequence: CDR1 MNHEY, CDR2 SMNVEV (reference sequence). Trimming took off 0 bases at V and 4 bases at J, with 10 bases between the two ends. CDR3 size: 15 residues. The CDR3 nucleotides are TGTGCCAGCAGTTTATCCAACAGTAATTACAATGAGCAGTTCTTC. It codes for CASSLSNSNYNEQFF.

This clonotype showed up just once. The chain is built from TRBV6-2 or TRBV6-3 and TRBJ2-1; 11 nucleotides match TRBD2. CDR1 and CDR2 from the germline V gene are MNHEY and SVGEGT. The CDR3 is 14 amino acids. With V trimmed by 7 bases and J by 8 bases, 7 bases remained unmatched. For the CDR3, the DNA is TGTGCCAGCACTCATAGCGGGAGGGGCGATGAGCAGTTCTTC. This codes for CASTHSGRGDEQFF.